Reported below is one T cell receptor beta chain. This clonotype came up many times. Its antigen specificity is not known. No quality values exist for individual bases; no much larger clone is one base distant. These data come from a study of CD8 T cells in ankylosing spondylitis (dated by TCRdb to about 2017). Background for the entire study: To find TCR variants linked to disease, the study profiled T cell receptor beta repertoires in ankylosing spondylitis patients and healthy donors. The full study cohort comprised approximately 23 ankylosing spondylitis patients and some 110 healthy donors. Peripheral blood samples were taken, and synovial fluid was additionally collected from ankylosing spondylitis patients.

Spanning cysteine to phenylalanine, the CDR3 consists of 18 amino acids. Of the read, only the CDR3 DNA is kept; its 54 bases are in frame from base 1. Trimmed from V: 2 bases; trimmed from J: 2 bases; junction bases lacking a gene match: 12. As encoded in the germline V gene, CDR1 is MNHEY while CDR2 is SVGEGT. The sequencer listed for this sample is Illumina HiSeq 2500. TCR beta libraries were prepared by quantitative 5'-RACE with molecular barcodes. From the authors' description of their analysis: To identify disease-linked TCR variants, a new computational method was used, one built on a probabilistic model of VDJ rearrangement. The public reads were quality trimmed at Q25 with fastp and then assembled into clones with MiXCR by TCRdb, keeping productive beta chains. CDR3 protein sequences are deduplicated, and each keeps its most common genes and DNA. TCRdb's processing, not the authors' own work, is the source of the V and J calls. The sample has about 130,000 distinct CDR3 sequences on record, 12% to 15% of them singletons. The biggest ten clones account for about 2.7% of the sample.

The research as a whole found: Blood from ankylosing spondylitis patients appeared to be characterized by a TCR beta motif composed of under 10 highly homologous amino acid variants. Some motif variants had previously been reported in the synovial fluid and blood of reactive arthritis patients, which suggests shared mechanisms of disease initiation. The disease-linked clones were reported as significantly enriched in matched synovial fluid samples from ankylosing spondylitis patients. The disease-linked clones had a CD8+ phenotype and were found at relatively low frequencies in peripheral blood.

This TCR derives from a female donor with ankylosing spondylitis or in good health (not recorded which). Sequencing input: blood, either unsorted or a sorted T cell fraction (not recorded which). The V and J segments used are TRBV6-2 or TRBV6-3 and TRBJ2-3, and 8 junction bases match TRBD1. This receptor carries the CDR3 CASSYRGTGREVTDTQYF. The nucleotides read TGTGCCAGCAGTTACAGAGGGACAGGAAGGGAGGTCACAGATACGCAGTATTTT.